This T cell receptor beta chain appears in the sequencing data of a study of blood T cell repertoires in COVID-19. About the study: PBMCs, B-cell-depleted T cells, or T cells were the source of the cDNA or gDNA that made up the material.

Original processing notes: Researchers report that nucleated cell counts were estimated from reference gene primer amplification. Assay: immunoSEQ multiplex PCR; the TCRdb copy retains only in-frame clones and omits some. The V and J calls and the clone size are those of that table, but D and trimming were determined from the DNA. The sample lists approximately 300,000 clones, roughly 84% occurring once. V trimming: 4 bases; J trimming: 5 bases; junction bases outside the gene matches: 6. Germline V gives CDR1 SGHRS, CDR2 YFSETQ. The CDR3 contains 15 residues. This clone was counted a single time. The chain carries TRBV5-1 and TRBJ1-6; 7 bases match TRBD1. Sequenced input: peripheral blood. This TCR derives from a man in his fifties or sixties with active or convalescent COVID-19. CDR3 sequence: CASSAGTADNSPLHF. The CDR3 DNA reads as TGCGCCAGCAGCGCCGGGACAGCTGATAATTCACCCCTCCACTTT.